Listed below are T cell receptor beta chains from one sample, sequenced in a study of T cell repertoires in cytomegalovirus infection. TCRdb used MiXCR to reprocess the reads, holding one entry per CDR3 protein. The sample consists of around 530,000 distinct CDR3 sequences, about 26% of them appearing once. Sequenced material: PBMCs. The receptor source for this set is a human donor in good health (CMV status not recorded). Some clones in this sample may be carry-over from other donors' samples. Both conserved end residues are part of each CDR3. The D gene is left open where the match is weak. Clone size appears in some rows only: once, few, many, or a class for an expanded clone.

CDR3 protein | CDR3 DNA | J gene | V gene | clone size | D gene
CSAFQAVNQPQHF | TGCAGTGCTTTTCAGGCGGTCAATCAGCCCCAGCATTTT | TRBJ1-5 | TRBV20-1 | once | NA
CASSIDPGTGDTEAFF | TGTGCCAGTAGTATTGACCCCGGGACAGGGGACACTGAAGCTTTCTTT | TRBJ1-1 | TRBV19 | few | TRBD1
CASSSEREFFNEQFF | TGTGCCAGCAGCTCAGAGCGGGAGTTCTTCAATGAGCAGTTCTTC | TRBJ2-1 | TRBV7-9 | NA | TRBD2
CASSLKSGGVSEAFF | TGTGCCAGCAGTTTAAAGTCCGGGGGCGTATCTGAAGCTTTCTTT | TRBJ1-1 | TRBV27 | NA | NA
CASSLKARNTEAFF | TGTGCCAGCAGTTTGAAGGCGAGGAACACTGAAGCTTTCTTT | TRBJ1-1 | TRBV7-8 | many | NA
CASSFGGPTNEKLFF | TGTGCCAGCAGTTTTGGGGGTCCAACTAATGAAAAACTGTTTTTT | TRBJ1-4 | TRBV28 | few | NA
CASRRNPGSPTEAFF | TGTGCCAGCAGGCGTAATCCAGGGTCTCCGACTGAAGCTTTCTTT | TRBJ1-1 | TRBV7-2 | many | NA
CASSPQSLNYEQYF | TGTGCCAGCAGTCCTCAATCCCTAAACTACGAGCAGTACTTC | TRBJ2-7 | TRBV28 | NA | NA
CSVGTGWGEKLFF | TGCAGCGTCGGGACAGGGTGGGGTGAAAAACTGTTTTTT | TRBJ1-4 | TRBV29-1 | few | TRBD1
CASSRWGDYGYTF | TGTGCCAGCAGTAGATGGGGGGACTATGGCTACACCTTC | TRBJ1-2 | TRBV6-8 | NA | NA
CASSFFSSRTSYEQYF | TGTGCCAGCAGCTTTTTCTCTTCCAGAACATCCTACGAGCAGTACTTC | TRBJ2-7 | TRBV7-2 | few | NA
CASSWGRTSGLAGQFF | TGTGCCAGCAGCTGGGGAAGGACTAGCGGTTTGGCGGGGCAGTTCTTC | TRBJ2-1 | TRBV7-6 | many | TRBD2
CASSSHKDRVFNEQFF | TGTGCCAGTAGCTCTCATAAGGACAGGGTCTTCAATGAGCAGTTCTTC | TRBJ2-1 | TRBV19 | NA | TRBD1
CASSPHPREDNSPLHF | TGCGCCAGCAGCCCACACCCGAGGGAGGACAATTCACCCCTCCACTTT | TRBJ1-6 | TRBV4-3 | NA | NA
CASSLVPGQGDTIYF | TGTGCCAGCAGCTTAGTTCCGGGACAGGGAGACACCATATATTTT | TRBJ1-3 | TRBV7-8 | many | TRBD1
CASSFPPGQGGEQYF | TGTGCCAGCAGCTTCCCTCCCGGACAGGGGGGAGAGCAGTACTTC | TRBJ2-7 | TRBV7-9 | few | TRBD1
CASSLGVGPGELFF | TGTGCCAGCAGCCTCGGAGTAGGGCCCGGGGAGCTGTTTTTT | TRBJ2-2 | TRBV7-2 | many | NA
CASSPISGRGNYGYTF | TGTGCCAGCAGCCCCATCTCTGGGAGAGGGAACTATGGCTACACCTTC | TRBJ1-2 | TRBV7-2 | NA | NA
CATNLGLAGGPGRNEQFF | TGTGCCACCAACCTGGGACTAGCGGGAGGGCCTGGTCGCAATGAGCAGTTCTTC | TRBJ2-1 | TRBV19 | few | TRBD2
CASSFRLAGDQDTQYF | TGTGCCAGCAGTTTCCGACTAGCGGGAGATCAAGATACGCAGTATTTT | TRBJ2-3 | TRBV28 | once | TRBD2
CAGGTGPNQPQHF | TGTGCCGGGGGGACAGGGCCGAATCAGCCCCAGCATTTT | TRBJ1-5 | TRBV6-1 | few | TRBD1
CASKRGTGTDTQYF | TGTGCCAGTAAGAGGGGGACCGGCACAGATACGCAGTATTTT | TRBJ2-3 | TRBV6-5 | few | NA
CASSLEGLYNEQFF | TGCGCCAGCAGCTTGGAGGGACTTTACAATGAGCAGTTCTTC | TRBJ2-1 | TRBV5-1 | NA | NA
CAISKGQGAGTEAFF | TGTGCCATCAGTAAGGGACAGGGGGCCGGTACTGAAGCTTTCTTT | TRBJ1-1 | TRBV10-3 | NA | TRBD1
CASSPSGTSGINEQFF | TGTGCCAGCAGCCCAAGCGGGACTAGCGGCATCAATGAGCAGTTCTTC | TRBJ2-1 | TRBV7-9 | NA | TRBD2
CSALPRRLAGGNEQFF | TGCAGTGCTCTCCCGCGGAGACTAGCGGGGGGCAATGAGCAGTTCTTC | TRBJ2-1 | TRBV20-1 | NA | TRBD2
CATSDPGTSGAQYF | TGTGCCACCAGTGATCCCGGGACTAGCGGAGCGCAGTATTTT | TRBJ2-3 | TRBV24-1 | few | TRBD2
CASSPPGRVIYGYTF | TGTGCCAGCAGCCCCCCGGGCAGGGTAATCTATGGCTACACCTTC | TRBJ1-2 | TRBV7-8 | NA | NA
CASSSQTGTGQGGYTF | TGTGCCAGCAGCTCCCAAACCGGGACAGGTCAGGGTGGCTACACCTTC | TRBJ1-2 | TRBV7-2 | many | TRBD1
CATRGGLNTEAFF | TGTGCCACCCGTGGGGGCCTTAACACTGAAGCTTTCTTT | TRBJ1-1 | TRBV24-1 | NA | NA
CASSRGQSGANVLTF | TGCGCCAGCAGCCGAGGACAGTCTGGGGCCAACGTCCTGACTTTC | TRBJ2-6 | TRBV4-3 | few | NA
CASSPPGIPETQYF | TGTGCCAGCTCACCTCCAGGGATCCCAGAGACCCAGTACTTC | TRBJ2-5 | TRBV18 | NA | NA
CASSLASSGTADTQYF | TGTGCTAGCAGCTTAGCATCTAGCGGGACAGCAGATACGCAGTATTTT | TRBJ2-3 | TRBV7-7 | NA | TRBD2
CASTLGYQTLFF | TGTGCCAGCACCTTGGGATACCAAACGCTATTTTTC | TRBJ2-7 | TRBV28 | few | NA
CASSPLGTSGSVNTQYF | TGTGCCAGCAGCCCACTCGGGACTAGCGGGAGTGTAAATACGCAGTATTTT | TRBJ2-3 | TRBV7-2 | many | TRBD2
CASSPAGTGYGYTF | TGTGCCAGCAGCCCCGCCGGGACAGGGTATGGCTACACCTTC | TRBJ1-2 | TRBV7-9 | NA | TRBD1
CASSQEKWTTSYSSYEQYF | TGTGCCAGCAGCCAAGAAAAATGGACGACTTCCTACTCATCCTACGAGCAGTACTTC | TRBJ2-7 | TRBV4-2 | NA | NA
CASSLDADSGFTQYF | TGTGCCAGCAGCTTAGATGCGGATAGCGGGTTTACGCAGTATTTT | TRBJ2-3 | TRBV7-2 | many | TRBD2
CASSSRTSGRLNTGELFF | TGTGCCAGCAGTTCCCGGACTAGCGGGAGGCTGAACACCGGGGAGCTGTTTTTT | TRBJ2-2 | TRBV6-6 | few | TRBD2
CSGMTRVDEQFF | TGCAGCGGGATGACTAGGGTCGATGAGCAGTTCTTC | TRBJ2-1 | TRBV29-1 | NA | NA
CSVVPDSVNEQFF | TGCAGCGTTGTGCCAGATAGCGTAAATGAGCAGTTCTTC | TRBJ2-1 | TRBV29-1 | NA | NA
CATSDPGNPADTQYF | TGTGCCACCAGTGATCCGGGAAACCCGGCAGATACGCAGTATTTT | TRBJ2-3 | TRBV24-1 | NA | NA
CASSSPGQGDDGYTF | TGTGCCAGCAGCAGCCCGGGACAGGGGGACGATGGCTACACCTTC | TRBJ1-2 | TRBV28 | few | TRBD1
CASSPGGSYNEQFF | TGTGCCAGCAGCCCCGGGGGCAGTTACAATGAGCAGTTCTTC | TRBJ2-1 | TRBV7-2 | many | NA